The 27 T cell receptor beta chains listed next were all sequenced from one sample in a study of T cell responses to AZD1222 COVID-19 vaccine. The method was immunoSEQ multiplex PCR; TCRdb's version includes in-frame clones alone and lacks a portion of them. The sample carries 150,000 to 180,000 clones, roughly 90% recorded once. The input for sequencing was peripheral blood, taken on day 0 of AZD1222 vaccination. Receptors were obtained from an adult in good health.

The V call is TRBV27, the J call TRBJ2-7; the D gene is possibly TRBD2 (7 bases). Germline values: CDR1 MNHEY, CDR2 SMNVEV (reference sequence). Trimming left V 8 bases short and J 4 bases short, with 27 bases between. The CDR3 spans 17 residues. The CDR3 region has the DNA TGTGCCAGCTCTTCTTTGCGGGGGACAACCAACCCATACGAGCAGTACTTC. This codes for CASSSLRGTTNPYEQYF.

This chain joins TRBV5-1 and TRBJ2-1; 8 nucleotides line up with TRBD2. This CDR3 is 15 amino acids long. Germline loops: CDR1 SGHRS, CDR2 YFSETQ. The V and J ends lost 2 bases and 3 bases, in that order; junction bases with no gene match: 4. CDR3 loop: CASSLNLAGYNEQFF. The DNA of the CDR3 is TGCGCCAGCAGCTTAAACCTAGCGGGCTACAATGAGCAGTTCTTC.

The chain links TRBV15 to TRBJ1-2; D gene ambiguous. The CDR3 consists of 13 residues. Looked up from germline, CDR1 is LNHNV and CDR2 is YYDKDF (reference sequence). Trimming stripped 0 bases from V and 8 bases from J, with 10 bases between. Written as DNA, the CDR3 is TGTGCCACCAGCAGAGATCGGGCCGAGGGCTACACCTTC. Translated: CATSRDRAEGYTF.

The genes are TRBV12-3 or TRBV12-4 and TRBJ1-1, with D tentatively TRBD1 (5 bases). V shed 6 bases and J shed 8 bases, with 13 bases lying between them. The CDR3 extends over 12 amino acids. This CDR3 is CASRGPREEAFF. The CDR3 region has the DNA TGTGCCAGCAGGGGACCCAGGGAGGAAGCTTTCTTT.

This chain links TRBV4-1 with TRBJ1-2; possibly TRBD1 for D (5 bases). The germline V gene encodes CDR1 MGHRA and CDR2 YSYEKL. The V end lost 0 bases, the J end lost 4 bases, and 15 bases lay between the germline ends. The length of the CDR3 is 16 residues. In nucleotides, the CDR3 is TGCGCCAGCAGCCAAGATCTAGGCGGGACGGGCTATGGCTACACCTTC. Protein product: CASSQDLGGTGYGYTF.

This clone was counted between two and nine times. J is TRBJ2-1 and V is TRBV5-1, with 7 bases aligning to TRBD1. There are 15 residues in the CDR3. V gave up 4 bases and J gave up 6 bases; unmatched junction bases: 10. Per germline, CDR1 SGHRS and CDR2 YFSETQ. The CDR3 protein is CASSPEGQRFNEQFF. The CDR3 DNA sequence: TGCGCCAGCAGCCCCGAGGGACAGCGGTTCAATGAGCAGTTCTTC.

This chain uses TRBV7-2 with TRBJ2-1; 12 bases line up with TRBD1. The germline CDR1 and CDR2 sequences are SGHTA and FQGNSA. The CDR3 loop spans 15 amino acids. The trim removed 6 bases at V and 4 bases at J, leaving 4 bases unmatched. In DNA form, the CDR3 reads TGTGCCAGCAGTCGGGACAGGGGGCGATACAATGAGCAGTTCTTC. Amino acid sequence: CASSRDRGRYNEQFF.

In its sample, this clone was seen once. The V gene is TRBV7-2, the J gene TRBJ1-4; 12 positions match TRBD1. Unmatched junction bases numbered 6, after V lost 5 bases and J lost 5 bases. The CDR3 covers 16 residues. Germline V lookup: CDR1 SGHTA, CDR2 FQGNSA. This chain's CDR3 is CASSGTGGILNEKLFF. In DNA form, the CDR3 reads TGTGCCAGCAGCGGGACAGGGGGCATTTTAAATGAAAAACTGTTTTTT.

The chain joins TRBV5-4 to TRBJ2-1; 7 bases fit TRBD1. The J segment lost 8 bases and the V segment lost 3 bases, leaving 11 bases of the junction unmatched. Germline CDR1 reads SGHNT; CDR2 reads YYREEE (reference sequence). The CDR3 covers 15 residues. CDR3 amino acids: CASSSDISTGDEQFF. CDR3 bases: TGTGCCAGCAGCTCCGATATAAGTACAGGGGATGAGCAGTTCTTC. Full variable domain (remainder filled in from reference TRBV5-4 and TRBJ2-1): ETGVTQSPTHLIKTRGQQVTLRCSSQSGHNTVSWYQQALGQGPQFIFQYYREEENGRGNFPPRFSGLQFPNYSSELNVNALELDDSALYLCASSSDISTGDEQFFGPGTRLTVL.

This sequence joins TRBV5-4 and TRBJ2-1, with D possibly matching TRBD2 (6 bases). Germline CDR1 reads SGHNT; CDR2 reads YYREEE (reference sequence). The CDR3 contains 15 residues. V was cut by 3 bases and J by 6 bases, with 16 bases left in between. CDR3 region: CASSSGLALGNEQFF. The CDR3 DNA reads as TGTGCCAGCAGCTCTGGCCTAGCGTTAGGCAATGAGCAGTTCTTC.

CDR3 DNA: TGCGCCAGCAGCTTGACAGGAGATTCTAACTATGGCTACACCTTC. This encodes CASSLTGDSNYGYTF. The gene calls are TRBV5-1 and TRBJ1-2; possible D gene TRBD1, 5 bases. This CDR3 has 15 amino acids. Trimming removed 1 base at V and 0 bases at J, with 10 bases between. Germline V gene data show CDR1 as SGHRS and CDR2 as YFSETQ. The full variable domain, with the rest looked up from reference TRBV5-1 and TRBJ1-2, is KAGVTQTPRYLIKTRGQQVTLSCSPISGHRSVSWYQQTPGQGLQFLFEYFSETQRNKGNFPGRFSGRQFSNSRSEMNVSTLELGDSALYLCASSLTGDSNYGYTFGSGTRLTVV.

This clone was detected once. The chain combines TRBV28 with TRBJ1-3; 9 bases align to TRBD1. Germline-derived CDR1 and CDR2 are MDHEN and SYDVKM. The CDR3 spans 14 residues. Germline trimming cut 5 bases from V and 7 bases from J; bases unmatched to any gene: 6. DNA of the CDR3: TGTGCCAGCAGTGTCAGGACAGGGGAGAACACCATATATTTT. Amino acid sequence: CASSVRTGENTIYF.

This chain links TRBV7-9 with TRBJ1-2; maybe TRBD1 (6 bases). Trimming shortened V by 1 base and J by 4 bases, and 13 bases separated the two germline ends. This CDR3 has 15 residues. CDR1 SEHNR and CDR2 FQNEAQ come from the germline V gene (reference sequence). As DNA, the CDR3 is TGTGCCAGCAGCTTAGATACGGGGGCTACCTATGGCTACACCTTC. Amino acid sequence: CASSLDTGATYGYTF.

The chain carries TRBV2 and TRBJ1-2; tentative D call: TRBD1 (5 bases). CDR3 length: 13 residues. CDR1 is SNHLY and CDR2 is FYNNEI in the germline V gene. Trimming removed 5 bases from V and 2 bases from J, with 9 bases in between. The CDR3 region has the DNA TGTGCCAGCAGTCCCGACAGAAACTATGGCTACACCTTC. Protein sequence: CASSPDRNYGYTF.

The chain recombines TRBV4-1 with TRBJ2-7, with TRBD1 matching 7 bases. Germline trimming cut 0 bases from V and 1 base from J; bases unmatched to any gene: 3. Germline CDR1 reads MGHRA; CDR2 reads YSYEKL. This CDR3 has 15 amino acids. CDR3 nucleotide sequence: TGCGCCAGCAGCCAAGATGGCAGGGGGTCCTACGAGCAGTACTTC. Amino acids: CASSQDGRGSYEQYF.

CDR3 loop: CASSYSGWDTDTQYF. DNA for the CDR3: TGTGCCAGCAGTTACTCAGGGTGGGACACAGATACGCAGTATTTT. The chain combines TRBV6-5 with TRBJ2-3, with D hard to call. Germline CDR1 is MNHEY and CDR2 is SVGAGI. Trimming cost V 0 bases and J 2 bases, with 9 bases left between them. CDR3 length: 15 amino acids.

J is TRBJ1-3 and V is TRBV7-2; D is unresolved. The length of the CDR3 is 15 residues. Deletions cut 5 bases from V and 3 bases from J, with 14 bases between. The germline V gene has CDR1 SGHTA and CDR2 FQGNSA. CDR3 region: CASSRWGSDGNTIYF. The DNA of the CDR3 is TGTGCCAGCAGCCGCTGGGGTTCTGATGGAAACACCATATATTTT.

The chain uses TRBV4-1 and TRBJ2-3; 13 bases line up with TRBD2. The V and J ends lost 0 bases and 0 bases, in that order; junction bases with no gene match: 6. This CDR3 has 19 amino acids. Germline CDR1 MGHRA, CDR2 YSYEKL. The CDR3 sequence: CASSQDRLAGGRSTDTQYF. As DNA, the CDR3 is TGCGCCAGCAGCCAAGACCGACTAGCGGGGGGTCGGAGCACAGATACGCAGTATTTT.

The chain joins TRBV28 to TRBJ1-1, with no clear D. Per the germline V gene, CDR1 is MDHEN and CDR2 is SYDVKM. The CDR3 sequence is 13 residues long. V lost 6 bases to trimming and J lost 1 base, with 9 bases between them. In nucleotides, the CDR3 is TGTGCCAGCAGCCCCTCACCGAACACTGAAGCTTTCTTT. This encodes CASSPSPNTEAFF.

J is TRBJ2-7 and V is TRBV20-1; no firm D call. With 6 bases removed from V and 2 bases from J, the gap between germline ends came to 8 bases. Per the germline V gene, CDR1 is DFQATT and CDR2 is SNEGSKA (reference sequence). The CDR3 consists of 11 residues. This CDR3 reads CSALKAYEQYF. The CDR3 DNA reads as TGCAGTGCGCTCAAAGCCTACGAGCAGTACTTC.

V and J are TRBV7-2 and TRBJ2-1; D remains ambiguous. The CDR3 has 12 amino acids. V was clipped by 5 bases and J by 10 bases, with 12 bases between them. Germline V CDR1 and CDR2: SGHTA, FQGNSA. CDR3 amino acids: CASSPPSGEQFF. For the CDR3, the DNA is TGTGCCAGCAGCCCCCCCTCAGGAGAGCAGTTCTTC.

V and J are TRBV23-1 and TRBJ1-1; no definite D call. TRBV23-1 is placed among ORFs of uncertain function. CDR3 length: 17 amino acids. Deletions cut 3 bases from V and 4 bases from J, with 21 bases between. CDR3 amino acids: CASSHPTEPKSGTEAFF. CDR3 nucleotide sequence: TGCGCCAGCAGTCACCCCACCGAACCAAAAAGTGGCACTGAAGCTTTCTTT.

The chain links TRBV5-5 to TRBJ2-7; no definite D call. The CDR3 spans 13 residues. Germline CDR1 SGHKS, CDR2 YYEKEE (reference sequence). V was pared by 0 bases and J by 5 bases, with 9 bases between. CDR3 nucleotide sequence: TGTGCCAGCAGCTTGGTGGGTCGAAACGAGCAGTACTTC. It codes for CASSLVGRNEQYF.

This clone was recorded only once. The rearrangement links TRBV5-1 to TRBJ1-1; D call uncertain. This CDR3 is 13 amino acids long. In germline, CDR1 is SGHRS, CDR2 YFSETQ. With 0 bases removed from V and 0 bases from J, the gap between germline ends came to 3 bases. The CDR3 here is CASSLELNTEAFF. The CDR3 nucleotides read TGCGCCAGCAGCTTGGAACTGAACACTGAAGCTTTCTTT.

This chain joins TRBV4-1 and TRBJ1-5; D uncertain. The V and J ends lost 0 bases and 9 bases respectively, with 12 bases between them. Germline CDR1 and CDR2: MGHRA and YSYEKL. CDR3 length equals 14 residues. CDR3 nucleotides: TGCGCCAGCAGCCAAGATGTACAAGGGCTGCCCCAGCATTTT. Translating gives CASSQDVQGLPQHF.

The chain recombines TRBV25-1 with TRBJ1-2, with D unclear. In germline, CDR1 is MGHDK, CDR2 SYGVNS. V gave up 2 bases and J gave up 2 bases, with 6 bases separating them. The CDR3 runs to 13 residues. Here the CDR3 reads CASSEEGNYGYTF. CDR3 coding DNA: TGTGCCAGCAGTGAAGAGGGCAACTATGGCTACACCTTC.

The chain has TRBV7-3 and TRBJ2-3; D not certain. Per germline, CDR1 SGHTA and CDR2 FQGTGA. This CDR3 contains 15 residues. Trimming removed 2 bases from V and 0 bases from J, with 9 bases in between. CDR3: CASSLLGRSTDTQYF. CDR3 DNA: TGTGCCAGCAGCTTACTAGGAAGAAGCACAGATACGCAGTATTTT.